The clone carrying this T cell receptor beta chain was recorded at least ten times. The sample belongs to a study of shared clonotypes between healthy human individuals. The table came from immunoSEQ multiplex PCR; TCRdb's copy has only in-frame clones and leaves some out. The sample carries 170,000 or so clones, approximately 70% recorded once. The receptor's source is a man aged 30 to 39 in good health. Sequencing was carried out using memory CD4+ T cells sorted from blood. The subset denotes: CD45RA-negative fraction.

The CDR3, as DNA: TGTGCCAGCAGCCTTGGGGTGTACGAGCAGTACTTC. Protein product: CASSLGVYEQYF. The V call is TRBV5-5, the J call TRBJ2-7; D remains unclear. The CDR3 has 12 amino acids. Germline CDR1 and CDR2: SGHKS and YYEKEE (reference sequence). V lost 4 bases and J lost 4, with 9 bases in between.